These 6 T cell receptor beta chains originate from one sample sequenced in a study of beta chain features in type 1 diabetes. Their antigen targets remain unknown. The whole isolated RNA underwent reverse transcription, so sequencing captured expressed TCRB transcripts. Here immunoSEQ multiplex PCR was the method, and the copy in TCRdb shows in-frame clones only, minus some. The data show 150,000 to 190,000 clones, 10% to 13% seen once. Whole-study results and caveats: Moderate but significant shortening of TCRB CDR3s was recorded in all four CD4+ subsets from Type 1 diabetes patients.

Sequencing used central memory CD4+ T cells from blood. These receptors came from a man in his thirties or forties with type 1 diabetes.

This clone has just a few counts. V gene TRBV2 combines with J gene TRBJ1-5; maybe TRBD1 (5 bases). V lost 3 bases to trimming and J lost 2 bases, with 11 bases between them. The CDR3 runs to 15 residues. The germline V gene encodes CDR1 SNHLY and CDR2 FYNNEI. The CDR3 loop reads CASSEGGSRNQPQHF. The CDR3 DNA reads as TGTGCCAGCAGTGAGGGGGGGTCTCGCAATCAGCCCCAGCATTTT.

The gene calls are TRBV15 and TRBJ1-4, with D maybe TRBD1 (5 bases). The CDR3 totals 15 residues. Germline V gives CDR1 LNHNV, CDR2 YYDKDF (reference sequence). V was clipped by 3 bases and J by 7 bases, with 15 bases between them. CDR3 in amino acids: CATSSGSGRGEKLFF. The CDR3 nucleotides read TGTGCCACCAGCAGCGGTTCAGGGAGGGGTGAAAAACTGTTTTTT. Using reference TRBV15 and TRBJ1-4 for the parts outside the CDR3, the full variable domain is DAMVIQNPRYQVTQFGKPVTLSCSQTLNHNVMYWYQQKSSQAPKLLFHYYDKDFNNEADTPDNFQSRRPNTSFCFLDIRSPGLGDTAMYLCATSSGSGRGEKLFFGSGTQLSVL.

The rearrangement links TRBV25-1 to TRBJ1-2; D is perhaps TRBD1 (5 bases). The CDR3 is 17 residues long. The V end lost 3 bases, the J end lost 8 bases, and 25 bases lay between the germline ends. Per the germline V gene, CDR1 is MGHDK and CDR2 is SYGVNS. The CDR3 bases are TGTGCCAGCAGTGATCTTATCGTAGGGCAGGGAGGCGGAGGCTACACCTTC. Translation: CASSDLIVGQGGGGYTF.

This clone was observed a few times. The gene calls are TRBV9 and TRBJ2-5; the D is unclear. V was clipped by 1 base and J by 4 bases, with 14 bases between them. This CDR3 spans 15 amino acids. CDR1 is SGDLS and CDR2 is YYNGEE in the germline V gene. In DNA form, the CDR3 reads TGTGCCAGCAGCGTATCGGTGGTTCCACGAGAGACCCAGTACTTC. It codes for CASSVSVVPRETQYF.

J is TRBJ2-4 and V is TRBV6-1, with D possibly TRBD2 on 5 matching bases. Trimming shortened V by 4 bases and J by 0 bases, and 10 bases separated the two germline ends. The CDR3 loop spans 15 amino acids. The germline V gene has CDR1 MNHNS and CDR2 SASEGT. As DNA, the CDR3 is TGTGCCAGCAGTGTAAGTGGGAGAGCCAAAAACATTCAGTACTTC. Amino acids: CASSVSGRAKNIQYF.

CDR3 sequence: CASSPITSGSYNEQFF. The CDR3 DNA reads TGTGCCAGCTCACCGATAACTAGCGGCTCCTACAATGAGCAGTTCTTC. V and J are TRBV18 and TRBJ2-1; 8 nucleotides align to TRBD2. After removal of 3 bases from V and 0 bases from J, the junction contained 4 bases not matched to a gene. Germline loops: CDR1 KGHSH, CDR2 LQKENI. This CDR3 is built from 16 residues.